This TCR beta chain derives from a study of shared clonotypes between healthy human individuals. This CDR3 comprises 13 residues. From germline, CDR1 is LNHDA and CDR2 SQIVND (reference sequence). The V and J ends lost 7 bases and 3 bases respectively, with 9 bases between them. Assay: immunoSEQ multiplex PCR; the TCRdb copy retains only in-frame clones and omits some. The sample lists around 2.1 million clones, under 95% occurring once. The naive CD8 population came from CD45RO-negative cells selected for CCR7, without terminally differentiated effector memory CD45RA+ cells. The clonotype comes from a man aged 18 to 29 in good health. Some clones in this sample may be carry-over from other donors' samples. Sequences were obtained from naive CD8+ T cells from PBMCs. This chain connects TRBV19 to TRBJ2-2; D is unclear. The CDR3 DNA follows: TGTGCCAGTAAAAACAAATACACCGGGGAGCTGTTTTTT. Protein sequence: CASKNKYTGELFF.